The entry that follows covers one TCR beta chain sequence. This clonotype appeared a few times. Its antigen is not yet known. No clone much larger than this one lies a single base away; base qualities are absent. These data originate in a study of CD8 T cells in ankylosing spondylitis (dated by TCRdb to 2016 to 2017). Study-level background: The study set out to find disease-linked TCR variants by profiling T cell receptor beta repertoires in ankylosing spondylitis patients and healthy donors. The whole study cohort included under 140 healthy donors and about two dozen ankylosing spondylitis patients. Samples of peripheral blood were taken, and for ankylosing spondylitis patients, synovial fluid was collected as well.

The sequencer listed for this sample is Illumina HiSeq 2500. Quantitative 5'-RACE with molecular barcodes was used to prepare TCR beta libraries. Per the source publication's procedure: A new computational method based on a probabilistic model of VDJ rearrangement was used to identify disease-linked TCR variants. Using fastp at Q25 and MiXCR, TCRdb reprocessed the public reads and kept productive beta chains. Rows matching on CDR3 protein sequence are summarized as one entry with the most common DNA and genes. V and J calls and clone size were set by TCRdb, not the authors. The sample has fewer than 400,000 distinct CDR3 sequences on record, around 20% of them singletons. The ten largest clones capture less than 20% of the sample. For this chain, trimming is 5 bases at the V end and 1 base at the J end, and the number of junction bases without a gene match is 4. There are 14 amino acids in the CDR3, from cysteine to phenylalanine inclusive. Only the CDR3 region is kept as DNA, spanning 42 bases read in frame from base 1. As encoded in the germline V gene, CDR1 is SGHTA while CDR2 is FQGTGA.

Here is what the overall study found, with its caveats: Some of the motif variants had been reported before in the synovial fluid and blood of reactive arthritis patients, a finding that suggests common disease-initiation mechanisms. Blood from ankylosing spondylitis patients appeared to be characterized by a TCR beta motif composed of about eight highly homologous amino acid variants. In peripheral blood, the disease-linked clones were found at relatively low frequencies and had a CD8+ phenotype. Significant enrichment of the disease-linked clones was reported in matched synovial fluid samples from ankylosing spondylitis patients.

This receptor chain uses TRBV7-3 and TRBJ2-5; TRBD1 fits 7 bases in the junction. The receptor was derived from a male donor with ankylosing spondylitis. Sequencing was carried out using blood, either unsorted or a sorted T cell fraction (not recorded which). The DNA reads TGTGCCAGCAGCCCGACAGGGCCCCAAGAGACCCAGTACTTC. Translated, it reads CASSPTGPQETQYF.